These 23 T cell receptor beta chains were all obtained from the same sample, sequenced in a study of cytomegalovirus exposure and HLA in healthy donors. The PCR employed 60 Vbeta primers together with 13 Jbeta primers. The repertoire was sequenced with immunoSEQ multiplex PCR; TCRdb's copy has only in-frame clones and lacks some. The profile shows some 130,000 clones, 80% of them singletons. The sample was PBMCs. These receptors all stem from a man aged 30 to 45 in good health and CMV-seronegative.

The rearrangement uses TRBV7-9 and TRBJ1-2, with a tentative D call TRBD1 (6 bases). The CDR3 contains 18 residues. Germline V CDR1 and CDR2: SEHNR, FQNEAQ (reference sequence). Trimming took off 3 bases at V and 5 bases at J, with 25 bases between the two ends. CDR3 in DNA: TGTGCCAGCAGCTTGGAGCAGGGGATTCGGTCCCCTCCGTATGGCTACACCTTC. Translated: CASSLEQGIRSPPYGYTF.

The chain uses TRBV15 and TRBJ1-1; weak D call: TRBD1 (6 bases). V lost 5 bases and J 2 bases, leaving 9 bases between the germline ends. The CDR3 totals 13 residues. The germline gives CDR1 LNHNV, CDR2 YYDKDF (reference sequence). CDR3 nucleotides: TGTGCCACCAGCCCCAGGGGAAACACTGAAGCTTTCTTT. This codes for CATSPRGNTEAFF.

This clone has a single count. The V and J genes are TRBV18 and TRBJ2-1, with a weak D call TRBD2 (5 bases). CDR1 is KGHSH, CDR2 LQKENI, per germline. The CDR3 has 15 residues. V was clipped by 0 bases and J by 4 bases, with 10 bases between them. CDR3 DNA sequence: TGTGCCAGCTCACCACCAGGGAGCGAGTACAATGAGCAGTTCTTC. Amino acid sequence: CASSPPGSEYNEQFF.

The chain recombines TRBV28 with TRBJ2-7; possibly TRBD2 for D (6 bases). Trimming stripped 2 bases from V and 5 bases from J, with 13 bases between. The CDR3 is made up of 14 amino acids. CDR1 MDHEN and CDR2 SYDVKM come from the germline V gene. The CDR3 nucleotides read TGTGCCAGCAGTTTAATCGGGGGAAAGAACGAGCAGTACTTC. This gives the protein CASSLIGGKNEQYF.

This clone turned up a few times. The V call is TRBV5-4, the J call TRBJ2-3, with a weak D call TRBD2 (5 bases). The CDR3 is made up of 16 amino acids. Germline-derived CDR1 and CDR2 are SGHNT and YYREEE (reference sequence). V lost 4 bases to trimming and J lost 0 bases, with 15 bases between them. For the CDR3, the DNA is TGTGCCAGCAGCCAGAGGGATTGGGCTAGCACAGATACGCAGTATTTT. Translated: CASSQRDWASTDTQYF.

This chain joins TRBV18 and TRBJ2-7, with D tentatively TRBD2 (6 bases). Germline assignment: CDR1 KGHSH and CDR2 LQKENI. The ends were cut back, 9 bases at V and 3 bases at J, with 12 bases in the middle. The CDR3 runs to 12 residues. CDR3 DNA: TGTGCCAGTGGGGGAGGTAACTACGAGCAGTACTTC. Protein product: CASGGGNYEQYF.

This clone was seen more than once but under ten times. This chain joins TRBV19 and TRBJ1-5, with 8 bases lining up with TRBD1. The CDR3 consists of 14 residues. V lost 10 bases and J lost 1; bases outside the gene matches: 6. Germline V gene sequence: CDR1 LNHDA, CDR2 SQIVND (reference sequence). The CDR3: CATVGQGSNQPQHF. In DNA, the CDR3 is TGTGCCACCGTAGGACAGGGAAGCAATCAGCCCCAGCATTTT.

CDR3 bases: TGTGCCAGCAGCTTATTGCTAGGGAGATATGGCTACACCTTC. Its translation: CASSLLLGRYGYTF. The rearrangement joins TRBV7-9 to TRBJ1-2; no definite D call. Germline assignment: CDR1 SEHNR and CDR2 FQNEAQ (reference sequence). V lost 2 bases to trimming and J lost 5 bases, with 12 bases between them. The CDR3 consists of 14 residues.

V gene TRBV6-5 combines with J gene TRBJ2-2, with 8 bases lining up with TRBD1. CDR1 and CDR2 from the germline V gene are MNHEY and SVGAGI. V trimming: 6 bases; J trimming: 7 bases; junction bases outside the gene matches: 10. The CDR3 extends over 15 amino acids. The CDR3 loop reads CASSPFGQGGGELFF. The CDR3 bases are TGTGCCAGCAGCCCGTTTGGACAGGGAGGCGGGGAGCTGTTTTTT.

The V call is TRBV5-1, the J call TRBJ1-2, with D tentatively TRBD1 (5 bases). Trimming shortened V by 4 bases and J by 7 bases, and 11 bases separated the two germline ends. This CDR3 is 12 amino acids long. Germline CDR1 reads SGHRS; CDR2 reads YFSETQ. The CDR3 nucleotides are TGCGCCAGCAGCCCGGGGGTGGGTGGCTACACCTTC. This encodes CASSPGVGGYTF.

DNA of the CDR3: TGCGCCAGCAGCTCCGGGGACTATTACAATGAGCAGTTCTTC. Its translation is CASSSGDYYNEQFF. The J gene is TRBJ2-1, the V gene TRBV5-1, with 7 bases lining up with TRBD2. There are 14 residues in the CDR3. Germline-derived CDR1 and CDR2 are SGHRS and YFSETQ. V gave up 3 bases and J gave up 4 bases; unmatched junction bases: 4.

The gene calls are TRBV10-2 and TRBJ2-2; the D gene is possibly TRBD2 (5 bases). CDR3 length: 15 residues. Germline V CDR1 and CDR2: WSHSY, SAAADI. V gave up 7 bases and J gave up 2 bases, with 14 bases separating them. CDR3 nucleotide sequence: TGCGCCAGCACCCCTGGCGGGTCTAACACCGGGGAGCTGTTTTTT. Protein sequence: CASTPGGSNTGELFF.

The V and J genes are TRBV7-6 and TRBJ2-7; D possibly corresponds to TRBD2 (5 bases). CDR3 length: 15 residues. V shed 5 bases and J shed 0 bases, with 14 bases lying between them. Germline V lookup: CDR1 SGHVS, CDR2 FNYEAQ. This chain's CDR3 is CASSPERTPSYEQYF. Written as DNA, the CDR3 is TGTGCCAGCAGCCCGGAGCGGACCCCCTCCTACGAGCAGTACTTC.

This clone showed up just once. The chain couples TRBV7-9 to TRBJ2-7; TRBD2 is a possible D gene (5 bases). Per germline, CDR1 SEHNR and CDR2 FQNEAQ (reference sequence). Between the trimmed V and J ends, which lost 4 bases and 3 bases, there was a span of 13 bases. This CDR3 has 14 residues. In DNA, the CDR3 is TGTGCCAGCAGCTCAACGGGAAAGGGCTACGAGCAGTACTTC. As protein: CASSSTGKGYEQYF.

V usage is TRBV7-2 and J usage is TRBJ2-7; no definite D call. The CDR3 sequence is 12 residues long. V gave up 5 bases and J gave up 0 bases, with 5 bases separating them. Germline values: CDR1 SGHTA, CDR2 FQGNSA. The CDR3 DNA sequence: TGTGCCAGCAGCGGGCTCTCCTACGAGCAGTACTTC. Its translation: CASSGLSYEQYF.

The CDR3 DNA sequence: TGTGCCACCAGCAGAGTAACTAGCGGAGACTACGAGCAGTACTTC. Translation: CATSRVTSGDYEQYF. The V call is TRBV15, the J call TRBJ2-7; the match to TRBD2 covers 8 bases. Germline CDR1 is LNHNV and CDR2 is YYDKDF (reference sequence). Germline trimming cut 1 base from V and 3 bases from J; bases unmatched to any gene: 5. The CDR3 extends over 15 amino acids.

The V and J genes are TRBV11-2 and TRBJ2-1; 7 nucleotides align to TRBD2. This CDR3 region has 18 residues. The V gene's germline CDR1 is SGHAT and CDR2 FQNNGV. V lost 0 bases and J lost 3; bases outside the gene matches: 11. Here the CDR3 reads CASSLEGWEGPYYNEQFF. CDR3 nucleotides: TGTGCCAGCAGCTTAGAAGGGTGGGAGGGACCCTACTACAATGAGCAGTTCTTC.

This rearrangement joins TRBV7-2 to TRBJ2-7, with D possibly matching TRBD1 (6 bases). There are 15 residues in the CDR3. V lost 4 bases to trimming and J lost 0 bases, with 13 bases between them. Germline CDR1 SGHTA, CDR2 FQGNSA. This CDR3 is CASSSRSRGSYEQYF. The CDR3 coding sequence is TGTGCCAGCAGCTCCCGGTCCAGGGGCTCCTACGAGCAGTACTTC.

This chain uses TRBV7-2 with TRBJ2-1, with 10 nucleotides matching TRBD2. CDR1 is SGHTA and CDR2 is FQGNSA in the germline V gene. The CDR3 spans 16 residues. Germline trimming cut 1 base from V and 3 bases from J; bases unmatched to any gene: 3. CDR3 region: CASSLVSSGGYNEQFF. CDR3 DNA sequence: TGTGCCAGCAGCTTAGTTTCTAGCGGGGGCTACAATGAGCAGTTCTTC.

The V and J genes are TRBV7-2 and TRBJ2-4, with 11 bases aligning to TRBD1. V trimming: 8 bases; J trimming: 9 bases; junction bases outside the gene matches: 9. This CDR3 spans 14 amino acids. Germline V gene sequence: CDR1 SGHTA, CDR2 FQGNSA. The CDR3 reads CASRRTGGAFIQYF. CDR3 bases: TGTGCCAGCCGGAGGACAGGGGGCGCGTTCATTCAGTACTTC.

The CDR3 DNA is TGTGCCAGCAGCTTTCTTTACCGGGACAGGGTAGATGAAAAACTGTTTTTT. Its protein is CASSFLYRDRVDEKLFF. This chain joins TRBV7-9 and TRBJ1-4, with 9 nucleotides matching TRBD1. The junction had 11 bases not matched to a gene; V was cut back by 3 bases and J by 6 bases. This CDR3 contains 17 residues. The germline V gene encodes CDR1 SEHNR and CDR2 FQNEAQ (reference sequence).

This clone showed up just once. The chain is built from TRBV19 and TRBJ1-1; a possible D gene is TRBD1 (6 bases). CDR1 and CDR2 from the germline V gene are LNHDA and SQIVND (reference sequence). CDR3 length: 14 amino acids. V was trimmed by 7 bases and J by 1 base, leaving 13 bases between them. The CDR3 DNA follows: TGTGCCAGTAAGTGGGGGCCGACGAACACTGAAGCTTTCTTT. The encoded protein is CASKWGPTNTEAFF.

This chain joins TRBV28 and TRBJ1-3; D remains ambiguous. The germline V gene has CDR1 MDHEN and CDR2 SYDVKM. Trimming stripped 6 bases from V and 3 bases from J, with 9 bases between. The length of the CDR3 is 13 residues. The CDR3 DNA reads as TGTGCCAGCAGACTTGGAGGTGGAAACACCATATATTTT. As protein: CASRLGGGNTIYF. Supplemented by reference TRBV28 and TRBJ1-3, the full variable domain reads DVKVTQSSRYLVKRTGEKVFLECVQDMDHENMFWYRQDPGLGLRLIYFSYDVKMKEKGDIPEGYSVSREKKERFSLILESASTNQTSMYLCASRLGGGNTIYFGEGSWLTVV.